Each of the 29 T cell receptor beta chains below was sequenced from the same sample in a study of T cell changes during pregnancy in multiple sclerosis. Libraries were prepared by immunoSEQ multiplex PCR; TCRdb keeps only in-frame clonotypes and omits some of them. The table lists about 100,000 clones, about 91% of them singletons. The sample was peripheral blood, taken in the second trimester of pregnancy. These receptors were obtained from a female donor with multiple sclerosis, enrolled in a pregnancy study.

The chain carries TRBV2 and TRBJ2-7, with D perhaps matching TRBD1 (7 bases). The ends were cut back, 8 bases at V and 2 bases at J, with 19 bases in the middle. The CDR3 runs 15 residues. The germline gives CDR1 SNHLY, CDR2 FYNNEI. The CDR3 DNA follows: TGTGCCAGCTGGTTACCGGCGGGACAGACCTACGAGCAGTACTTC. It codes for CASWLPAGQTYEQYF.

The V call is TRBV23-1, the J call TRBJ2-1; TRBD2 matches 9 bases. TRBV23-1 has ORF status, its function being uncertain. This CDR3 contains 17 residues. V gave up 4 bases and J gave up 3 bases; unmatched junction bases: 10. CDR3 protein: CASSRGVAGDIYNEQFF. The CDR3 coding sequence is TGCGCCAGCAGTCGGGGGGTAGCGGGAGATATCTACAATGAGCAGTTCTTC.

J is TRBJ2-3 and V is TRBV7-2; D gene unclear. Looked up from germline, CDR1 is SGHTA and CDR2 is FQGNSA. This CDR3 contains 13 residues. The V gene lost 3 bases and the J gene lost 3 bases, with 7 bases spanning the gap. CDR3 DNA sequence: TGTGCCAGCAGCTTGGCTCTTACAGATACGCAGTATTTT. This sequence encodes CASSLALTDTQYF. Full variable domain (missing parts from reference TRBV7-2 and TRBJ2-3): GAGVSQSPSNKVTEKGKDVELRCDPISGHTALYWYRQSLGQGLEFLIYFQGNSAPDKSGLPSDRFSAERTGGSVSTLTIQRTQQEDSAVYLCASSLALTDTQYFGPGTRLTVL.

This chain links TRBV7-9 with TRBJ1-2, with D tentatively TRBD1 (6 bases). In germline, CDR1 is SEHNR, CDR2 FQNEAQ (reference sequence). Between the trimmed V and J ends, which lost 1 base and 7 bases, there was a span of 13 bases. There are 14 residues in the CDR3. The CDR3 region has the DNA TGTGCCAGCAGCTTAGACTCAGGGGCGGGTGGCTACACCTTC. Translation: CASSLDSGAGGYTF.

The chain employs TRBV9 and TRBJ2-2, with 8 bases that match TRBD2. The CDR3 has 14 amino acids. With 8 bases clipped from V and 4 bases from J, the junction kept 7 bases outside the gene matches. Germline-derived CDR1 and CDR2 are SGDLS and YYNGEE. The CDR3 spells CASTLGLVTGELFF. The CDR3 DNA follows: TGTGCCAGTACCCTGGGACTAGTCACCGGGGAGCTGTTTTTT.

V gene TRBV15 combines with J gene TRBJ1-5, with D perhaps TRBD1 (5 bases). The CDR3 length is 13 residues. V lost 5 bases and J 4 bases, leaving 9 bases between the germline ends. The V gene's germline CDR1 is LNHNV and CDR2 YYDKDF (reference sequence). CDR3 amino acids: CATSQDTNQPQHF. In nucleotides, the CDR3 is TGTGCCACCAGCCAGGACACAAATCAGCCCCAGCATTTT.

As concerns this clone: Other DNA sequences of this sample code for an identical CDR3. CDR3 DNA: TGCGCCAGCAGCTTGGCCGGCAGGGGGAACACTGAAGCTTTCTTT. It yields the protein CASSLAGRGNTEAFF. The chain uses TRBV5-1 and TRBJ1-1; the D gene is possibly TRBD1 (6 bases). Germline V CDR1 and CDR2: SGHRS, YFSETQ. Trimming shortened V by 0 bases and J by 1 base, and 10 bases separated the two germline ends. The CDR3 spans 15 residues.

The rearrangement uses TRBV5-1 and TRBJ1-1, with 7 bases identical to TRBD1. V dropped 4 bases and J dropped 1; count of bases not matched to a gene: 10. There are 16 residues in the CDR3. Looked up from germline, CDR1 is SGHRS and CDR2 is YFSETQ. CDR3 coding DNA: TGCGCCAGCAGCCCGGACAGGCCGAGGGGGAACACTGAAGCTTTCTTT. It specifies CASSPDRPRGNTEAFF.

The chain combines TRBV6-4 with TRBJ2-1; 9 bases line up with TRBD2. The CDR3 sequence is 13 residues long. From germline, CDR1 is MRHNA and CDR2 SNTAGT. V was clipped by 3 bases and J by 13 bases; unmatched bases: 7. CDR3 in amino acids: CASSESLGTSQFF. CDR3 bases: TGTGCCAGCAGTGAGTCATTAGGGACTAGCCAGTTCTTC.

This chain links TRBV7-3 with TRBJ1-1; perhaps TRBD1 as D (5 bases). V dropped 1 base and J dropped 11 bases, with 20 bases sitting between them. The CDR3 runs to 15 residues. CDR1 is SGHTA and CDR2 is FQGTGA in the germline V gene. The CDR3 loop is CASSLRRGAGLEAFF. Written as DNA, the CDR3 is TGTGCCAGCAGCTTAAGGAGGGGCGCCGGTTTGGAGGCTTTCTTT. The full variable domain, with the rest looked up from reference TRBV7-3 and TRBJ1-1, is GAGVSQTPSNKVTEKGKYVELRCDPISGHTALYWYRQSLGQGPEFLIYFQGTGAADDSGLPNDRFFAVRPEGSVSTLKIQRTERGDSAVYLCASSLRRGAGLEAFFGQGTRLTVV.

The genes are TRBV6-1 and TRBJ2-3; D gene ambiguous. CDR3 length: 12 residues. Germline V CDR1 and CDR2: MNHNS, SASEGT. V was cut by 5 bases and J by 0 bases, with 3 bases left in between. CDR3 protein: CASSPSTDTQYF. CDR3 nucleotide sequence: TGTGCCAGCAGTCCGAGCACAGATACGCAGTATTTT.

This clone is a singleton in its sample. The junction departs from the called germline gene at one end, perhaps through a read error. The V and J genes are TRBV7-7 and TRBJ2-1; D uncertain. Germline CDR1 SSHAT, CDR2 FNYEAQ (reference sequence). The CDR3 is made up of 14 amino acids. The CDR3 DNA reads as TGTGCTAGCAGCTTAAATACTATCCACAATGAGCAGTTCTTC. As protein: CASSLNTIHNEQFF.

V is TRBV5-6 and J is TRBJ2-7; 8 bases fit TRBD2. V shed 1 base and J 3 bases; nucleotides not matched to a gene: 15. This CDR3 region has 18 residues. Germline lookup yields CDR1 SGHDT and CDR2 YYEEEE. CDR3 bases: TGTGCCAGCAGCTTGTTCGGGCCCTCCCGGGGGGGGTACTACGAGCAGTACTTC. The encoded protein is CASSLFGPSRGGYYEQYF. Combining the CDR3 with reference TRBV5-6 and TRBJ2-7 gives the whole variable domain DAGVTQSPTHLIKTRGQQVTLRCSPKSGHDTVSWYQQALGQGPQFIFQYYEEEERQRGNFPDRFSGHQFPNYSSELNVNALLLGDSALYLCASSLFGPSRGGYYEQYFGPGTRLTVT.

J is TRBJ2-7 and V is TRBV27; 10 nucleotides line up with TRBD1. The V segment lost 5 bases and the J segment 5 bases; nucleotides outside the gene matches: 3. CDR1 MNHEY and CDR2 SMNVEV come from the germline V gene (reference sequence). This CDR3 has 13 amino acids. Here the CDR3 reads CASSPGQGNEQYF. The CDR3 DNA follows: TGTGCCAGCAGTCCGGGACAGGGGAACGAGCAGTACTTC.

As regards this clone: Different DNA sequences within this sample yield the same CDR3. This chain uses TRBV18 with TRBJ2-7, with D perhaps TRBD1 (6 bases). Germline V gives CDR1 KGHSH, CDR2 LQKENI. CDR3 length: 14 residues. Trimming stripped 1 base from V and 1 base from J, with 8 bases between. CDR3 amino acids: CASSPRDTSYEQYF. The CDR3 bases are TGTGCCAGCTCACCACGGGACACGTCCTACGAGCAGTACTTC.

The chain couples TRBV6-1 to TRBJ1-5; 8 nucleotides match TRBD1. This CDR3 has 15 residues. Trimming took 6 bases from V and 6 from J; bases not matched to a gene: 10. The germline CDR1 and CDR2 sequences are MNHNS and SASEGT. The CDR3 DNA follows: TGTGCCAGCAGCCTAGACAGGGGAGGGTTTCAGCCCCAGCATTTT. Translation gives CASSLDRGGFQPQHF.

This chain joins TRBV5-1 and TRBJ1-2, with 10 nucleotides matching TRBD1. CDR3 length: 14 residues. CDR1 is SGHRS, CDR2 YFSETQ, per germline. Unmatched junction bases numbered 4, after V lost 4 bases and J lost 4 bases. In nucleotides, the CDR3 is TGCGCCAGCAGCCCTGGACAGGGGGGCTATGGCTACACCTTC. As protein: CASSPGQGGYGYTF.

V usage is TRBV6-6 and J usage is TRBJ2-7, with TRBD1 identical over 7 bases. CDR3 length: 15 amino acids. With 2 bases clipped from V and 2 bases from J, the junction kept 6 bases outside the gene matches. Germline CDR1 MNHNY, CDR2 SVGAGI (reference sequence). CDR3 residues: CASSYPSGQTYEQYF. In nucleotides, the CDR3 is TGTGCCAGCAGTTACCCGTCGGGACAGACCTACGAGCAGTACTTC.

Only one count was recorded for this clone. This chain uses TRBV6-5 with TRBJ2-7, with TRBD1 matching 9 bases. V dropped 5 bases and J dropped 7; count of bases not matched to a gene: 6. The CDR3 is 13 amino acids. Germline V gene lookup returns CDR1 MNHEY and CDR2 SVGAGI. In DNA, the CDR3 is TGTGCCAGCAGTCAAGGACAGGGGAGGGAGCAGTACTTC. It encodes CASSQGQGREQYF.

The chain combines TRBV5-1 with TRBJ1-1; no reliable D call. This CDR3 has 14 amino acids. The germline V gene has CDR1 SGHRS and CDR2 YFSETQ. Deletions cut 1 base from V and 1 base from J, with 8 bases between. The CDR3 DNA reads TGCGCCAGCAGCTTGCAGGATAAGAACACTGAAGCTTTCTTT. This encodes CASSLQDKNTEAFF.

V and J are TRBV28 and TRBJ2-7; 14 bases fit TRBD2. The CDR3 sequence is 14 residues long. Germline V gene data show CDR1 as MDHEN and CDR2 as SYDVKM. V was pared by 6 bases and J by 11 bases, with 9 bases of the junction left unmatched. The CDR3 DNA sequence: TGTGCCAGCAGCCGAGGGACTAGCGGGAGAAGCAAGTACTTC. This gives the protein CASSRGTSGRSKYF.

The genes are TRBV9 and TRBJ1-4; tentative D call: TRBD1 (5 bases). Trimming stripped 4 bases from V and 2 bases from J, with 12 bases between. This CDR3 is built from 15 residues. Germline lookup yields CDR1 SGDLS and CDR2 YYNGEE. The CDR3 region is CASSRVSGTNEKLFF. Written as DNA, the CDR3 is TGTGCCAGCAGCCGTGTCTCAGGGACTAATGAAAAACTGTTTTTT. The complete variable domain, with remaining parts taken from reference TRBV9 and TRBJ1-4, reads DSGVTQTPKHLITATGQRVTLRCSPRSGDLSVYWYQQSLDQGLQFLIQYYNGEERAKGNILERFSAQQFPDLHSELNLSSLELGDSALYFCASSRVSGTNEKLFFGSGTQLSVL.

This chain uses TRBV28 with TRBJ2-1; 7 nucleotides align to TRBD2. The CDR3 has 14 residues. Germline lookup yields CDR1 MDHEN and CDR2 SYDVKM. The ends lost 5 bases at V and 4 bases at J; junction bases unmatched: 5. The CDR3 spells CASSRVGGYNEQFF. CDR3 bases: TGTGCCAGCAGTCGCGTGGGGGGGTACAATGAGCAGTTCTTC.

The chain combines TRBV7-6 with TRBJ2-5, with a possible D match to TRBD2 (5 bases). The CDR3 contains 15 residues. V was clipped by 1 base and J by 0 bases, with 9 bases between them. The germline V gene encodes CDR1 SGHVS and CDR2 FNYEAQ. CDR3 sequence (DNA): TGTGCCAGCAGCTTAGTAATGCGGGACCAAGAGACCCAGTACTTC. It yields the protein CASSLVMRDQETQYF.

This CDR3 reads CASSLNDSGETQYF. The CDR3 nucleotides are TGTGCCAGCAGCTTAAATGATTCGGGGGAGACCCAGTACTTC. The J gene is TRBJ2-5, the V gene TRBV11-1; D possibly corresponds to TRBD2 (5 bases). The CDR3 sequence is 14 residues long. With 2 bases removed from V and 5 bases from J, the gap between germline ends came to 12 bases. Germline V CDR1 and CDR2: SGHAT, FQDESV (reference sequence).

The rearrangement uses TRBV23-1 and TRBJ2-5, with D maybe TRBD1 (7 bases). TRBV23-1 is marked as an open reading frame, function uncertain. The CDR3 totals 16 residues. V was pared by 0 bases and J by 2 bases, with 13 bases between. The CDR3: CASSQSKGGQQETQYF. The CDR3 DNA follows: TGCGCCAGCAGTCAATCGAAGGGGGGACAGCAAGAGACCCAGTACTTC.

In this sample, this clone turned up a few times. V usage is TRBV29-1 and J usage is TRBJ1-4; D is perhaps TRBD1 (5 bases). V lost 6 bases and J lost 6, with 17 bases in between. Per the germline V gene, CDR1 is SQVTM and CDR2 is ANQGSEA. CDR3 size: 14 residues. CDR3 region: CSVGVGGEYEKLFF. CDR3 nucleotides: TGCAGCGTGGGGGTCGGAGGGGAGTATGAAAAACTGTTTTTT.

This chain links TRBV5-1 with TRBJ2-7, with TRBD2 matching over 8 bases. Trimming removed 4 bases from V and 2 bases from J; junction bases left unmatched: 17. The CDR3 is made up of 18 amino acids. Germline V gene sequence: CDR1 SGHRS, CDR2 YFSETQ. The CDR3 region is CASSAGRNLAGHTYEQYF. DNA of the CDR3: TGCGCCAGCAGCGCCGGGCGGAACCTAGCGGGCCACACCTACGAGCAGTACTTC. Based on the CDR3 plus reference TRBV5-1 and TRBJ2-7, the full variable domain is KAGVTQTPRYLIKTRGQQVTLSCSPISGHRSVSWYQQTPGQGLQFLFEYFSETQRNKGNFPGRFSGRQFSNSRSEMNVSTLELGDSALYLCASSAGRNLAGHTYEQYFGPGTRLTVT.

This clone appeared a single time. V and J are TRBV5-1 and TRBJ2-7; no reliable D call. Deletions cut 1 base from V and 3 bases from J, with 8 bases between. This CDR3 is built from 13 residues. The germline V gene encodes CDR1 SGHRS and CDR2 YFSETQ. CDR3 bases: TGCGCCAGCAGCTTGAGGTCAGGCTACGAGCAGTACTTC. Encoded protein: CASSLRSGYEQYF.